A selection of T cell receptor beta chains follows, all from one sample in a study of T cell changes during pregnancy in multiple sclerosis. Data came from immunoSEQ multiplex PCR; TCRdb stores just in-frame clones and leaves some out. The repertoire holds about 40,000 clones, with around 90% as singletons. The sample was CD4+ T cells from peripheral blood mononuclear cells, taken after pregnancy. The origin of the receptors is a female donor with multiple sclerosis, enrolled in a pregnancy study. Both conserved end residues are part of each CDR3. Fields, in order: D gene, J gene, clone size, V gene, CDR3 protein, CDR3 DNA. The D gene is left open where the match is weak. Expanded clones get a size class; other rows say once, few or many, or leave the size out.

d_call: NA; j_call: TRBJ1-2; clone_size: NA; v_call: TRBV4-3; cdr3_aa: CASSQEVVRGEYYGYTF; cdr3_nt: TGCGCCAGCAGCCAAGAAGTCGTCAGGGGAGAGTACTATGGCTACACCTTC
d_call: TRBD2; j_call: TRBJ2-7; clone_size: NA; v_call: TRBV7-8; cdr3_aa: CASSWTRGSYEQYF; cdr3_nt: TGTGCCAGCAGCTGGACTAGGGGCTCCTACGAGCAGTACTTC
d_call: NA; j_call: TRBJ1-6; clone_size: few; v_call: TRBV11-2; cdr3_aa: CASGTDNSPLHF; cdr3_nt: TGTGCCAGCGGAACAGATAATTCACCCCTCCACTTT
d_call: TRBD1; j_call: TRBJ1-4; clone_size: NA; v_call: TRBV6-6; cdr3_aa: CASSPQGAANEKLFF; cdr3_nt: TGTGCCAGCAGTCCCCAGGGGGCCGCTAATGAAAAACTGTTTTTT
d_call: TRBD1; j_call: TRBJ1-1; clone_size: NA; v_call: TRBV18; cdr3_aa: CASSNLRQGNTEAFF; cdr3_nt: TGTGCCAGCTCTAACCTTCGACAGGGGAACACTGAAGCTTTCTTT
d_call: NA; j_call: TRBJ1-5; clone_size: NA; v_call: TRBV30; cdr3_aa: CAWTADSNQPQHF; cdr3_nt: TGTGCCTGGACAGCGGATAGCAATCAGCCCCAGCATTTT
d_call: NA; j_call: TRBJ1-3; clone_size: once; v_call: TRBV4-1; cdr3_aa: CASSLAGSGYGNTIYF; cdr3_nt: TGCGCCAGCAGCCTGGCAGGGTCAGGTTATGGAAACACCATATATTTT
d_call: TRBD1; j_call: TRBJ1-1; clone_size: NA; v_call: TRBV10-3; cdr3_aa: CASYRGEATEAFF; cdr3_nt: TGTGCCAGTTACAGGGGGGAGGCCACTGAAGCTTTCTTT
d_call: TRBD2; j_call: TRBJ2-1; clone_size: NA; v_call: TRBV5-1; cdr3_aa: CASSLLGTSGYNEQFF; cdr3_nt: TGCGCCAGCAGCTTGCTCGGGACTAGCGGTTACAATGAGCAGTTCTTC
d_call: NA; j_call: TRBJ1-3; clone_size: once; v_call: TRBV19; cdr3_aa: CASTERTVTGNTIYF; cdr3_nt: TGTGCCAGTACGGAACGGACAGTAACTGGAAACACCATATATTTT
d_call: TRBD1; j_call: TRBJ2-7; clone_size: NA; v_call: TRBV19; cdr3_aa: CASSYTGESSYEQYF; cdr3_nt: TGTGCCAGTAGCTATACAGGGGAAAGCTCCTACGAGCAGTACTTC
d_call: TRBD1; j_call: TRBJ1-1; clone_size: NA; v_call: TRBV19; cdr3_aa: CASSWTGVRTEAFF; cdr3_nt: TGTGCCAGTAGCTGGACAGGGGTAAGGACTGAAGCTTTCTTT
d_call: NA; j_call: TRBJ1-3; clone_size: NA; v_call: TRBV15; cdr3_aa: CATSRNGAGADTIYF; cdr3_nt: TGTGCCACCAGCAGAAATGGGGCAGGGGCGGACACCATATATTTT
d_call: NA; j_call: TRBJ1-6; clone_size: NA; v_call: TRBV19; cdr3_aa: CASSIGGLNSPLHF; cdr3_nt: TGTGCCAGTAGTATAGGGGGGCTCAATTCACCCCTCCACTTT
d_call: TRBD2; j_call: TRBJ2-1; clone_size: NA; v_call: TRBV7-2; cdr3_aa: CASSYPASGGSYNEQFF; cdr3_nt: TGTGCCAGCAGCTACCCCGCTAGCGGGGGTTCCTACAATGAGCAGTTCTTC
d_call: NA; j_call: TRBJ1-3; clone_size: NA; v_call: TRBV7-2; cdr3_aa: CASSSRGGNTIYF; cdr3_nt: TGTGCCAGCAGCTCTCGCGGTGGAAACACCATATATTTT
d_call: NA; j_call: TRBJ1-2; clone_size: NA; v_call: TRBV10-2; cdr3_aa: CASGQNYGYTF; cdr3_nt: TGCGCCAGCGGACAGAACTATGGCTACACCTTC
d_call: NA; j_call: TRBJ2-7; clone_size: few; v_call: TRBV7-9; cdr3_aa: CASSGEYGTHNYEQYF; cdr3_nt: TGTGCCAGCAGCGGGGAGTACGGGACACATAACTACGAGCAGTACTTC
d_call: NA; j_call: TRBJ2-7; clone_size: NA; v_call: TRBV10-3; cdr3_aa: CAISESLRDEQYF; cdr3_nt: TGTGCCATCAGTGAGTCCCTGAGAGACGAGCAGTACTTC
d_call: NA; j_call: TRBJ2-7; clone_size: NA; v_call: TRBV6-6; cdr3_aa: CASSGQYEQYF; cdr3_nt: TGTGCCAGCAGCGGTCAATACGAGCAGTACTTC
d_call: TRBD1; j_call: TRBJ1-6; clone_size: NA; v_call: TRBV5-6; cdr3_aa: CASSRKQGADSPLHF; cdr3_nt: TGTGCCAGCAGCAGGAAACAGGGGGCGGATTCACCCCTCCACTTT
d_call: TRBD1; j_call: TRBJ2-7; clone_size: once; v_call: TRBV4-3; cdr3_aa: CASSPRTGGDYEQYF; cdr3_nt: TGCGCCAGCAGCCCGCGGACAGGGGGCGACTACGAGCAGTACTTC
d_call: NA; j_call: TRBJ2-7; clone_size: once; v_call: TRBV7-2; cdr3_aa: CASSFRGAYEQYF; cdr3_nt: TGTGCCAGCAGCTTCCGAGGAGCCTACGAGCAGTACTTC
d_call: NA; j_call: TRBJ1-4; clone_size: NA; v_call: TRBV15; cdr3_aa: CATSRVGGEKLFF; cdr3_nt: TGTGCCACCAGCAGAGTTGGGGGGGAAAAACTGTTTTTT
d_call: TRBD1; j_call: TRBJ1-6; clone_size: NA; v_call: TRBV27; cdr3_aa: CASSPRTGYNSPLHF; cdr3_nt: TGTGCCAGCAGTCCTCGGACAGGGTATAATTCACCCCTCCACTTT
d_call: TRBD1; j_call: TRBJ2-3; clone_size: NA; v_call: TRBV7-8; cdr3_aa: CASSLRDRGFADTQYF; cdr3_nt: TGTGCCAGCAGCTTAAGAGACAGGGGTTTTGCAGATACGCAGTATTTT
d_call: NA; j_call: TRBJ2-3; clone_size: NA; v_call: TRBV7-6; cdr3_aa: CASSPSHGTDTQYF; cdr3_nt: TGTGCCAGCAGCCCTAGCCACGGGACAGATACGCAGTATTTT
d_call: NA; j_call: TRBJ2-7; clone_size: NA; v_call: TRBV6-6; cdr3_aa: CASSYSGRQYEQYF; cdr3_nt: TGTGCCAGCAGTTACTCGGGCAGGCAATACGAGCAGTACTTC
d_call: TRBD2; j_call: TRBJ2-1; clone_size: NA; v_call: TRBV4-3; cdr3_aa: CASSQDRISGGFPREQFF; cdr3_nt: TGCGCCAGCAGCCAAGATAGGATCAGCGGGGGGTTCCCTCGTGAGCAGTTCTTC
d_call: TRBD1; j_call: TRBJ1-1; clone_size: NA; v_call: TRBV10-3; cdr3_aa: CAISITGGETEAFF; cdr3_nt: TGTGCCATCAGTATTACAGGGGGGGAAACTGAAGCTTTCTTT
d_call: NA; j_call: TRBJ1-5; clone_size: NA; v_call: TRBV19; cdr3_aa: CASSILTGQPQHF; cdr3_nt: TGTGCCAGTAGTATCCTGACAGGACAGCCCCAGCATTTT
d_call: TRBD2; j_call: TRBJ2-3; clone_size: NA; v_call: TRBV7-9; cdr3_aa: CASSFSGGAPDTQYF; cdr3_nt: TGTGCCAGCAGCTTTAGCGGGGGGGCCCCCGATACGCAGTATTTT
d_call: TRBD1; j_call: TRBJ1-6; clone_size: NA; v_call: TRBV7-6; cdr3_aa: CASRLGDRDSPLHF; cdr3_nt: TGTGCCAGCAGATTAGGGGACAGGGATTCACCCCTCCACTTT
d_call: NA; j_call: TRBJ2-3; clone_size: NA; v_call: TRBV18; cdr3_aa: CASSSPWGVTDTQYF; cdr3_nt: TGTGCCAGCTCATCTCCTTGGGGGGTCACAGATACGCAGTATTTT
d_call: NA; j_call: TRBJ1-5; clone_size: NA; v_call: TRBV6-6; cdr3_aa: CAGGFGSNQPQHF; cdr3_nt: TGTGCCGGGGGGTTTGGTAGCAATCAGCCCCAGCATTTT
d_call: TRBD2; j_call: TRBJ2-3; clone_size: NA; v_call: TRBV5-4; cdr3_aa: CASSPPKRGGGDTQYF; cdr3_nt: TGTGCCAGCAGCCCCCCAAAGCGGGGGGGCGGTGATACGCAGTATTTT
d_call: NA; j_call: TRBJ2-2; clone_size: NA; v_call: TRBV5-4; cdr3_aa: CASSLGTRNTGELFF; cdr3_nt: TGTGCCAGCAGCTTGGGGACAAGGAACACCGGGGAGCTGTTTTTT
d_call: TRBD2; j_call: TRBJ2-3; clone_size: NA; v_call: TRBV25-1; cdr3_aa: CASSLGGTSGGSDTQYF; cdr3_nt: TGTGCCAGCAGTCTGGGAGGGACTAGCGGGGGGTCGGATACGCAGTATTTT
d_call: NA; j_call: TRBJ2-1; clone_size: NA; v_call: TRBV7-2; cdr3_aa: CASSSYHSLNEQFF; cdr3_nt: TGTGCCAGCAGCTCCTATCATAGTCTGAATGAGCAGTTCTTC
d_call: TRBD2; j_call: TRBJ2-1; clone_size: NA; v_call: TRBV5-1; cdr3_aa: CASSLGRGGMNEQFF; cdr3_nt: TGCGCCAGCAGCTTGGGACGGGGGGGCATGAATGAGCAGTTCTTC
d_call: TRBD1; j_call: TRBJ1-2; clone_size: NA; v_call: TRBV5-4; cdr3_aa: CASSLATGGDYGYTF; cdr3_nt: TGTGCCAGCAGCTTGGCGACAGGGGGTGACTATGGCTACACCTTC
d_call: TRBD2; j_call: TRBJ2-5; clone_size: NA; v_call: TRBV10-1; cdr3_aa: CASRPKGVVSGGGETQYF; cdr3_nt: TGCGCCAGCAGACCTAAGGGGGTGGTTAGCGGGGGAGGAGAGACCCAGTACTTC
d_call: NA; j_call: TRBJ2-5; clone_size: NA; v_call: TRBV5-5; cdr3_aa: CASSSLKGGEETQYF; cdr3_nt: TGTGCCAGCAGCTCCCTAAAAGGGGGTGAGGAGACCCAGTACTTC